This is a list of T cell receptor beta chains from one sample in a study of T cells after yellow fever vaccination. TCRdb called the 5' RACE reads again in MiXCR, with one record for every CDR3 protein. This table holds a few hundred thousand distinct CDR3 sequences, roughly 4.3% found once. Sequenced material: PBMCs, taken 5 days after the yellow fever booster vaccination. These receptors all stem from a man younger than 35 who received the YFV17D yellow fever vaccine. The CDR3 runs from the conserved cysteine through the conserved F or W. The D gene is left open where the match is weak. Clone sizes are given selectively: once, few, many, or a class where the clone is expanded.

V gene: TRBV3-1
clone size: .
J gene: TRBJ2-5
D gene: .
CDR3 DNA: TGTGCCAGCAGCCAGCAGTCGGGCCCCCAAGAGACCCAGTACTTC
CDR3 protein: CASSQQSGPQETQYF

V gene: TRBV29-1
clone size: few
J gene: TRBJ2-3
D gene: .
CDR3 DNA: TGCAGCGTCGACAAGCCACTAGCCCGATTCCCAGATACGCAGTATTTT
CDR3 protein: CSVDKPLARFPDTQYF

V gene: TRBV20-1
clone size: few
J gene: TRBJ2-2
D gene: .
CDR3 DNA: TGCAGTGCTAGAGATACAGGGACCTACACCGGGGAGCTGTTTTTT
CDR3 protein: CSARDTGTYTGELFF

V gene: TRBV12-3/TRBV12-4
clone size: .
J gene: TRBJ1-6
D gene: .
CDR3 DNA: TGTGCCAGCAGCCCAGGGAACTCACCCCTCCACTTT
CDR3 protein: CASSPGNSPLHF

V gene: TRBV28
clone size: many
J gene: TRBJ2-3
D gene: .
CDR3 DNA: TGTGCCAGCAGTCCTGCGCTCCCCAGCACAGATACGCAGTATTTT
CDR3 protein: CASSPALPSTDTQYF

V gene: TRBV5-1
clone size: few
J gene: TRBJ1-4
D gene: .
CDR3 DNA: TGCGCCAGCAGTCCGCTTCGTGGCGATGAAAAACTGTTTTTT
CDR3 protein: CASSPLRGDEKLFF

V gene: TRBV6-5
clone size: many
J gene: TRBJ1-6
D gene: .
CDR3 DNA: .
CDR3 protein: CASSYTFGSPLHF

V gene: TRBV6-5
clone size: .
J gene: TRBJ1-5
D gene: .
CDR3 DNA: TGTGCCAGCAGTATGTTTAGCATTCAGCCCCAGCATTTT
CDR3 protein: CASSMFSIQPQHF

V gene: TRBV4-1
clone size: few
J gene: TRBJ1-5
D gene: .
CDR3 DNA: TGCGCCAGCAGCCAAGAGTCGGGACGGCACAATCAGCCCCAGCATTTT
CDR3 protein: CASSQESGRHNQPQHF

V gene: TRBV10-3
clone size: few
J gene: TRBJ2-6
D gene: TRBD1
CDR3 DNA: TGTGCCATCAGTGGGGCAGGGGGTGCTGGGGCCAACGTCCTGACTTTC
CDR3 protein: CAISGAGGAGANVLTF

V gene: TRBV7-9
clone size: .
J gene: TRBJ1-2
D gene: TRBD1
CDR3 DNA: TGTGCCAGCAGCTTAGGCCGGACAGGGTTTGACGGCTACACCTTC
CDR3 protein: CASSLGRTGFDGYTF

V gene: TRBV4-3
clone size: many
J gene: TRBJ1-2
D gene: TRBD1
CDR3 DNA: TGCGCCAGCAGCCAGGATCCGGGACAGGAGGGCTATGGCTACACCTTC
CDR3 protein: CASSQDPGQEGYGYTF

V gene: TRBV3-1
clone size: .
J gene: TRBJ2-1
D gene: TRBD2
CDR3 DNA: TGTGCCAGCAGCTTCCGGACTAGCGGGGGGGCCGACGGTGAGCAGTTCTTC
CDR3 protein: CASSFRTSGGADGEQFF

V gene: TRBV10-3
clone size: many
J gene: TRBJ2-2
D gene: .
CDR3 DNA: TGTGCCACCAAGGAGGAGACGAACACCGGGGAGCTGTTTTTT
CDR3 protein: CATKEETNTGELFF

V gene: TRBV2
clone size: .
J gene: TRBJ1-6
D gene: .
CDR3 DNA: TGTGCCAGCAGTCCGGACAGCTATAATTCACCCCTCCACTTT
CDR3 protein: CASSPDSYNSPLHF

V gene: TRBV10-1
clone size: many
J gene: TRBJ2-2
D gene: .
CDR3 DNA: TGCGCCAGCAGTGACGGGGACACCGGGGAGCTGTTTTTT
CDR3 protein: CASSDGDTGELFF

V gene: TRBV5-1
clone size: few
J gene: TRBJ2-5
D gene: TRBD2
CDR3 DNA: TGCGCCAGCAGCGGGGGGACTAGCGGGGGCTGGGAGACCCAGTACTTC
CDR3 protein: CASSGGTSGGWETQYF

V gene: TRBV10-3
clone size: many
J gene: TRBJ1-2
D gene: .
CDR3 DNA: TGTGCCATCAGTGCCGGGACTCTTAATGGCTACACCTTC
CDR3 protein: CAISAGTLNGYTF

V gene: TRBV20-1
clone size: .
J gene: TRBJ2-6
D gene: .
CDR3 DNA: TGCAGTGCTAGAGAGTACCCGGGACCCCGCTCTGGGGCCAACGTCCTGACTTTC
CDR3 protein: CSAREYPGPRSGANVLTF

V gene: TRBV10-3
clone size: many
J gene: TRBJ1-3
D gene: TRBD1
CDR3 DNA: TGTGCCATCACTAGACAGGGCCGCTCTGGAAACACCATATATTTT
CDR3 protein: CAITRQGRSGNTIYF

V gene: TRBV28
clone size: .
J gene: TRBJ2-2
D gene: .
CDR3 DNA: TGTGCCAGCAGTCTTCCCGGAGGGGGGCAGACCGGGGAGCTGTTTTTT
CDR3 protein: CASSLPGGGQTGELFF

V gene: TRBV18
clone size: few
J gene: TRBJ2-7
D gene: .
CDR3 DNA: TGTGCCAGCTCACCGAGGGAGACCTACGAGCAGTACTTC
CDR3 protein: CASSPRETYEQYF

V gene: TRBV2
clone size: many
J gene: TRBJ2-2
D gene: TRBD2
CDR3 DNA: TGTGCCAGCAGTGACCTCGGACTAGCGGGGGGGCCCACCGGGGAGCTGTTTTTT
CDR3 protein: CASSDLGLAGGPTGELFF

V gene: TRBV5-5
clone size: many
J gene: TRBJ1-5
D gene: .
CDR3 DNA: TGTGCCAGCAGCCCCGATGAAAGGGGCGGACAGCCCCAGCATTTT
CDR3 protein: CASSPDERGGQPQHF

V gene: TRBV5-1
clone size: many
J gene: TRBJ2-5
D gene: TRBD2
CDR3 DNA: TGCGCCAGCAGCTACCATCGGACTAGCGGGGGCCAAGAGACCCAGTACTTC
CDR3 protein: CASSYHRTSGGQETQYF

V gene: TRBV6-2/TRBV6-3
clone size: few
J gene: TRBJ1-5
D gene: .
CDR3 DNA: TGTGCCAGCAGTTACAGAGGGCTTGGTCAGCCCCAGCATTTT
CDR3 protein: CASSYRGLGQPQHF

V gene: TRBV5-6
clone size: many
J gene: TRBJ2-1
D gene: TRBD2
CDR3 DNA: TGTGCCAGCAGCCCCCTCGAGGGACTAGCGGGGCTCGAGCAGTTCTTC
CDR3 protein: CASSPLEGLAGLEQFF

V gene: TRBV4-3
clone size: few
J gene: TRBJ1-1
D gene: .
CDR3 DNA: TGCGCCAGCAGCCAAGCCCCTGCGACCTTGAACACTGAAGCTTTCTTT
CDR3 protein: CASSQAPATLNTEAFF

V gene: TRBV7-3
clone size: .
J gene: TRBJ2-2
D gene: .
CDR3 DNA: TGTGCCAGCAGCCCCACCGGGGGGCCCACGAACACCGGGGAGCTGTTTTTT
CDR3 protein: CASSPTGGPTNTGELFF

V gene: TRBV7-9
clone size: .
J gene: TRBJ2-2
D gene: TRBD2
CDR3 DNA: TGTGCCGGCAGCCCTCCGGGACTAGCGGGCACCGGGGAGCTGTTTTTT
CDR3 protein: CAGSPPGLAGTGELFF

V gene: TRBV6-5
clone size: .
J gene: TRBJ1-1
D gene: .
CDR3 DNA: TGTGCCAGCAGTTACGGGGGCTCGAGGGACACTGAAGCTTTCTTT
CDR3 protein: CASSYGGSRDTEAFF

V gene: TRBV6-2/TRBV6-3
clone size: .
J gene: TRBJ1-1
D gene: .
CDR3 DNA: TGTGCCAGCAGTTACTCCAGGAGAGTCATGAACACTGAAGCTTTCTTT
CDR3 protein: CASSYSRRVMNTEAFF

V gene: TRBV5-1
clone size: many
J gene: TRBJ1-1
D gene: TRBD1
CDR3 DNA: TGCGCCAGCAGCGCCCAGGGGGGGTACACTGAAGCTTTCTTT
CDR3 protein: CASSAQGGYTEAFF